One sample yielded the 21 T cell receptor beta chains listed below, sequenced in a study of breast tumors, draining lymph nodes, adjacent tissues. TCRdb redid the calling of the multiplex PCR reads with MiXCR, one entry per CDR3 protein. The table lists under 300,000 distinct CDR3 sequences, roughly a third of them singletons, with 3% to 4% in the top ten. Breast cancer patients provided tissue from their axillary draining lymph nodes. The specimen was axillary lymph node tissue. All receptors come from a female donor with breast cancer. Some clones in this sample may be carry-over from other donors' samples.

There are many counts of this clonotype. The chain is built from TRBV12-3 or TRBV12-4 and TRBJ1-6; D is unresolved. Trimming took off 1 base at V and 8 bases at J, with 18 bases between the two ends. The length of the CDR3 is 17 residues. The CDR3, as DNA: TGTGCCAGCAGTTTAGATAGGGTGGTGACGGCCCATTCACCCCTCCACTTT. Amino acids: CASSLDRVVTAHSPLHF.

This clonotype occurred many times. The chain recombines TRBV25-1 with TRBJ2-2, with D possibly matching TRBD1 (5 bases). CDR3 length: 12 amino acids. CDR1 and CDR2 (germline): MGHDK, SYGVNS. V was pared by 8 bases and J by 7 bases, with 11 bases between. CDR3 sequence (DNA): TGTGCCAGCTTTCAGGGTTACGGGGAGCTGTTTTTT. Translating gives CASFQGYGELFF.

This clonotype was counted at least ten times. V usage is TRBV7-2 and J usage is TRBJ2-3; D possibly corresponds to TRBD1 (6 bases). The CDR3 loop spans 18 amino acids. V was clipped by 2 bases and J by 0 bases, with 18 bases between them. The V gene's germline CDR1 is SGHTA and CDR2 FQGNSA. The CDR3 is CASSLLFRGQTSTDTQYF. DNA of the CDR3: TGTGCCAGCAGCTTATTGTTTAGGGGACAAACTAGCACAGATACGCAGTATTTT.

The genes are TRBV20-1 and TRBJ1-2; weak D call: TRBD1 (5 bases). Germline lookup yields CDR1 DFQATT and CDR2 SNEGSKA (reference sequence). The CDR3 covers 13 residues. Trimming left V 7 bases short and J 10 bases short, with 22 bases between. The CDR3 region is CSVGQVGAGVYTF. In nucleotides, the CDR3 is TGCAGTGTTGGCCAGGTGGGCGCGGGGGTCTACACCTTC.

The chain carries TRBV6-5 and TRBJ2-7; D is unclear. Germline lookup yields CDR1 MNHEY and CDR2 SVGAGI. The length of the CDR3 is 15 residues. With 8 bases removed from V and 0 bases from J, the gap between germline ends came to 17 bases. The CDR3 bases are TGTGCCAGCGGACCTCCGCAGGCCGCCTCCTACGAGCAGTACTTC. It translates to CASGPPQAASYEQYF.

The chain recombines TRBV6-2 or TRBV6-3 with TRBJ2-6, with 9 positions matching TRBD2. Trimming removed 7 bases from V and 4 bases from J; junction bases left unmatched: 2. The CDR3 covers 14 residues. Germline V gene sequence: CDR1 MNHEY, CDR2 SVGEGT. CDR3 residues: CASKAGGGANVLTF. The CDR3 DNA is TGTGCCAGCAAAGCGGGGGGAGGGGCCAACGTCCTGACTTTC.

This clonotype showed up many times. One junction end does not reproduce the germline sequence, and a read error may be involved. The chain joins TRBV2 to TRBJ2-5, with TRBD2 matching 7 bases. Germline CDR1 reads SNHLY; CDR2 reads FYNNEI. The CDR3 loop spans 15 amino acids. CDR3 in amino acids: CASSRLAKRPVDYDF. Written as DNA, the CDR3 is TGTGCCAGCAGTAGACTAGCAAAGAGACCCGTCGATTACGACTTC. Together with reference TRBV2 and TRBJ2-5, the CDR3 gives the full variable domain: EPEVTQTPSHQVTQMGQEVILRCVPISNHLYFYWYRQILGQKVEFLVSFYNNEISEKSEIFDDQFSVERPDGSNFTLKIRSTKLEDSAMYFCASSRLAKRPVDYDFGPGTRLLVL.

Many counts were recorded for this clonotype. The genes are TRBV29-1 and TRBJ2-5; TRBD1 matches at 10 bases. The CDR3 has 15 residues. Germline loops: CDR1 SQVTM, CDR2 ANQGSEA. V shed 0 bases, J shed 5 bases, and the junction held 6 bases outside the gene matches. The chain's CDR3 is CSVEDDRGHTETQYF. The CDR3 nucleotides are TGCAGCGTTGAAGATGACAGGGGGCACACGGAGACCCAGTACTTC.

The V and J genes are TRBV30 and TRBJ1-5; D is unresolved. V was trimmed by 2 bases and J by 4 bases, leaving 15 bases between them. Germline V gives CDR1 GTSNPN, CDR2 SVGIG (reference sequence). The CDR3 spans 15 residues. CDR3 in amino acids: CAWSPGGGSNQPQHF. The CDR3 DNA is TGTGCCTGGAGTCCCGGTGGAGGTTCGAATCAGCCCCAGCATTTT.

This clonotype occurred many times. V gene TRBV7-2 combines with J gene TRBJ2-7, with a weak D call TRBD1 (6 bases). The CDR3 is made up of 14 amino acids. Deletions cut 5 bases from V and 2 bases from J, with 13 bases between. Per the germline V gene, CDR1 is SGHTA and CDR2 is FQGNSA. The CDR3 reads CASSPHQGPYEQYF. CDR3 nucleotide sequence: TGTGCCAGCAGCCCGCACCAGGGGCCCTACGAGCAGTACTTC.

In its sample, this clonotype was seen many times. V is TRBV20-1 and J is TRBJ2-7, with a tentative D call TRBD1 (7 bases). This CDR3 comprises 14 residues. The V gene's germline CDR1 is DFQATT and CDR2 SNEGSKA (reference sequence). V lost 0 bases, J lost 9 bases, and 18 bases lay in between. DNA of the CDR3: TGCAGTGCTAGAGACCCGAAGCGACAGGGAGGGCAGTACTTC. Translation gives CSARDPKRQGGQYF.

V is TRBV19 and J is TRBJ1-6, with TRBD1 identical over 7 bases. The CDR3 is 14 amino acids. Germline CDR1 is LNHDA and CDR2 is SQIVND (reference sequence). V shed 2 bases, J shed 9 bases, and the junction held 4 bases outside the gene matches. The CDR3 is CASSILQGTSPLHF. The CDR3, as DNA: TGTGCCAGTAGTATATTACAGGGGACTTCACCCCTCCACTTT.

Worth noting for this clonotype: A much larger clonotype is one base distant, so this may be a read error. This chain uses TRBV28 with TRBJ2-7, with no clear D. The germline V gene encodes CDR1 MDHEN and CDR2 SYDVKM. CDR3 length: 12 residues. V was trimmed by 6 bases and J by 2 bases, leaving 8 bases between them. CDR3 DNA sequence: TGTGCCAGCAGGGCAGAGCCCTACGAGCAGTACTTC. The encoded protein is CASRAEPYEQYF.

J is TRBJ1-2 and V is TRBV2; D remains unclear. V lost 3 bases, J lost 7 bases, and 21 bases lay in between. The CDR3 runs 16 residues. Germline V gene lookup returns CDR1 SNHLY and CDR2 FYNNEI. Here the CDR3 DNA reads TGTGCCAGCAGTGATGATGGGTATCGCAATCAGCGTGGCTACACCTTC. It yields the protein CASSDDGYRNQRGYTF.

The chain joins TRBV7-9 to TRBJ2-7; maybe TRBD1 (7 bases). The CDR3 totals 12 residues. Germline values: CDR1 SEHNR, CDR2 FQNEAQ (reference sequence). CDR3 nucleotide sequence: TGTGATCGGCGGGCAGGGGGGAACGAGCAGTACTTC. It encodes CDRRAGGNEQYF.

This clonotype was seen repeatedly, ten times or more. The J gene is TRBJ2-1, the V gene TRBV5-1, with 11 nucleotides matching TRBD2. Germline V gene sequence: CDR1 SGHRS, CDR2 YFSETQ. V trimming: 0 bases; J trimming: 4 bases; junction bases outside the gene matches: 6. The CDR3 spans 17 residues. The CDR3 sequence: CASSLAGLAGGYNEQFF. CDR3 coding DNA: TGCGCCAGCAGCTTGGCCGGGCTAGCGGGAGGTTACAATGAGCAGTTCTTC. The whole variable domain, filled in from reference TRBV5-1 and TRBJ2-1, reads KAGVTQTPRYLIKTRGQQVTLSCSPISGHRSVSWYQQTPGQGLQFLFEYFSETQRNKGNFPGRFSGRQFSNSRSEMNVSTLELGDSALYLCASSLAGLAGGYNEQFFGPGTRLTVL.

The CDR3 here is CSVRGNSYNEQFF. Written as DNA, the CDR3 is TGCAGCGTTAGGGGAAATTCCTACAATGAGCAGTTCTTC. This chain joins TRBV29-1 and TRBJ2-1, with D possibly TRBD1 on 5 matching bases. Germline CDR1 reads SQVTM; CDR2 reads ANQGSEA. With 5 bases removed from V and 1 base from J, the gap between germline ends came to 9 bases. CDR3 length: 13 amino acids.

This clonotype occurred many times. V gene TRBV6-5 combines with J gene TRBJ1-3; D unclear. From germline, CDR1 is MNHEY and CDR2 SVGAGI. Deletions cut 2 bases from V and 0 bases from J, with 2 bases between. This CDR3 has 13 amino acids. The CDR3, as DNA: TGTGCCAGCAGTTACAGCTCTGGAAACACCATATATTTT. It encodes CASSYSSGNTIYF.

This clonotype was seen repeatedly, ten times or more. A read error may produce the germline difference seen at one junction end. The chain employs TRBV6-6 and TRBJ1-6; D call uncertain. Germline V lookup: CDR1 MNHNY, CDR2 SVGAGI (reference sequence). The CDR3 is made up of 14 amino acids. CDR3 protein: CASSHSGYNSPLHF. The CDR3 coding sequence is TGTGCCAGCAGTCACTCCGGTTATAATTCACCCCTCCACTTT.

This clonotype was observed a few times. With a much larger clone just one base away, this may be a read error. The gene calls are TRBV7-9 and TRBJ2-3, with 9 nucleotides matching TRBD1. Looked up from germline, CDR1 is SEHNR and CDR2 is FQNEAQ (reference sequence). CDR3 length: 18 residues. Trimming removed 5 bases from V and 7 bases from J; junction bases left unmatched: 19. The chain's CDR3 is CASSLSVGGTGRAHTQYF. The CDR3 DNA is TGTGCCAGCAGCCTTAGCGTGGGAGGGACAGGGCGCGCACATACGCAGTATTTT.

The chain employs TRBV10-3 and TRBJ2-3, with D unresolved. This CDR3 is 9 amino acids long. Trimming left V 2 bases short and J 11 bases short, with 2 bases between. Germline V gene data show CDR1 as ENHRY and CDR2 as SYGVKD. CDR3 loop: CAISEKQYF. The CDR3 DNA reads TGTGCCATCAGTGAGAAGCAGTATTTT.